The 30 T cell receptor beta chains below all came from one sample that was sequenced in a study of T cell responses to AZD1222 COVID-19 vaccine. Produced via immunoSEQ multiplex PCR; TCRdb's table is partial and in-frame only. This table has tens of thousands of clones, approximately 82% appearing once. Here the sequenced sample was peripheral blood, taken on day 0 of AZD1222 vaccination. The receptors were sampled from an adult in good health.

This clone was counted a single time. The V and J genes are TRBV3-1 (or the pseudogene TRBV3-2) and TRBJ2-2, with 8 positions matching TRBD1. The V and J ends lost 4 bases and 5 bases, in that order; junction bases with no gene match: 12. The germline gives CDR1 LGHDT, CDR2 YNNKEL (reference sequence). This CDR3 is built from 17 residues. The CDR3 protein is CASSRELQGDSTGELFF. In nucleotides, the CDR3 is TGTGCCAGCAGCCGAGAATTACAGGGGGACTCAACCGGGGAGCTGTTTTTT.

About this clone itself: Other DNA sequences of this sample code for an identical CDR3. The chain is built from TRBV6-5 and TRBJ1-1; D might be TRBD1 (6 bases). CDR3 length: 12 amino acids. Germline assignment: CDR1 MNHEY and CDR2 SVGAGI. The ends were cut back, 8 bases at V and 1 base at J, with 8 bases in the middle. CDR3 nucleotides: TGTGCCAGCTCACAGGGGAACACTGAAGCTTTCTTT. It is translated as CASSQGNTEAFF.

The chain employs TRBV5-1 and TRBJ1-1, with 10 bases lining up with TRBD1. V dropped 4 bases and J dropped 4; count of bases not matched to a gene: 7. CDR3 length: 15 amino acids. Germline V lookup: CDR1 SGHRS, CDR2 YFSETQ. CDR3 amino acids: CASSRGTGDSTEAFF. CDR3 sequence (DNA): TGCGCCAGCAGCAGAGGGACAGGGGACTCCACTGAAGCTTTCTTT.

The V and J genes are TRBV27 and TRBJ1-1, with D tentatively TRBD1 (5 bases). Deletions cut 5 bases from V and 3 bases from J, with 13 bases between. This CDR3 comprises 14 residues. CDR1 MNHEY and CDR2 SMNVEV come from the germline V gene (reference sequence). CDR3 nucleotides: TGTGCCAGCAGTCGATTCTCCAGGGACACTGAAGCTTTCTTT. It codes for CASSRFSRDTEAFF.

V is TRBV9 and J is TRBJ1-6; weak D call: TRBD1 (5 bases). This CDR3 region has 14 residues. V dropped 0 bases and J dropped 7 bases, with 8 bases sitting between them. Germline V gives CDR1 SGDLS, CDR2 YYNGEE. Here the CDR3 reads CASSVAGGNSPLHF. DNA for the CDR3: TGTGCCAGCAGCGTAGCGGGGGGGAATTCACCCCTCCACTTT.

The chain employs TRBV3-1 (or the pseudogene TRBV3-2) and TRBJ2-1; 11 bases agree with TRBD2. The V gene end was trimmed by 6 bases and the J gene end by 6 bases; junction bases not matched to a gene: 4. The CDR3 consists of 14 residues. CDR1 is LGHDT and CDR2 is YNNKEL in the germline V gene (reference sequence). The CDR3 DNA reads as TGTGCCAGCAGGGGACTAGCGGAGACCAATGAGCAGTTCTTC. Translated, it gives CASRGLAETNEQFF.

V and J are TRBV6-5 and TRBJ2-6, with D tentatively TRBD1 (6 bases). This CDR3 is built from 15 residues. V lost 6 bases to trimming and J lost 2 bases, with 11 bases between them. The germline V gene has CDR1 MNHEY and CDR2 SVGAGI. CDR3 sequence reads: CASSYKGAGANVLTF. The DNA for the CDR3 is TGTGCCAGCAGCTACAAGGGGGCTGGGGCCAACGTCCTGACTTTC.

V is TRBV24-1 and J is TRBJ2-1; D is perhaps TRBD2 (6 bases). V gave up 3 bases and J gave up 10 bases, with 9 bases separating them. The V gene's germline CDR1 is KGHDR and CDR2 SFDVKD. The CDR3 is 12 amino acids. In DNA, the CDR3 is TGTGCCACCAGTGATAATAGCGGCGAGCAGTTCTTC. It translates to CATSDNSGEQFF.

The CDR3 region is CASSIFGQEKGYEQYF. For the CDR3, the DNA is TGTGCCAGTAGTATTTTCGGACAGGAGAAAGGCTACGAGCAGTACTTC. The rearrangement links TRBV19 to TRBJ2-7, with 7 positions matching TRBD1. The V and J ends lost 3 bases and 3 bases, in that order; junction bases with no gene match: 11. Germline V gene sequence: CDR1 LNHDA, CDR2 SQIVND (reference sequence). The CDR3 spans 16 residues.

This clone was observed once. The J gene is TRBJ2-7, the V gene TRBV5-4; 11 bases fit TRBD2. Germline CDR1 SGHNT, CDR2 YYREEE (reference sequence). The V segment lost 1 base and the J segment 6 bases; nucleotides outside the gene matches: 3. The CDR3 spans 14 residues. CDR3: CASSLTSGSFEQYF. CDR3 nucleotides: TGTGCCAGCAGCTTGACTAGCGGGAGTTTCGAGCAGTACTTC.

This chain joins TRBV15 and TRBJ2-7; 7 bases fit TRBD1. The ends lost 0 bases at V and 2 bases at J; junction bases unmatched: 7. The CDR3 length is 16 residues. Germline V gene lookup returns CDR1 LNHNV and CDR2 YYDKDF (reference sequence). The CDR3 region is CATSRDKGASTYEQYF. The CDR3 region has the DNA TGTGCCACCAGCAGAGATAAGGGGGCTTCTACCTACGAGCAGTACTTC.

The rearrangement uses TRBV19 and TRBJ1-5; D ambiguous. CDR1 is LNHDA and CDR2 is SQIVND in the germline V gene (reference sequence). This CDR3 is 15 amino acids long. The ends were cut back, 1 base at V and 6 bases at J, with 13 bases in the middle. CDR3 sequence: CASSIVTARGQPQHF. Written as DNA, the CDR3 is TGTGCCAGTAGTATAGTAACAGCCCGGGGTCAGCCCCAGCATTTT.

For the CDR3, the DNA is TGTGCCAGCACTTATCGGCTAGACTCCTACAATGAGCAGTTCTTC. It specifies CASTYRLDSYNEQFF. The J gene is TRBJ2-1, the V gene TRBV28; D ambiguous. The germline V gene has CDR1 MDHEN and CDR2 SYDVKM. The V gene lost 7 bases and the J gene lost 0 bases, with 13 bases spanning the gap. CDR3 length equals 15 residues.

This CDR3 reads CASSSGPYNEQFF. Written as DNA, the CDR3 is TGTGCCAGCAGCTCCGGACCCTACAATGAGCAGTTCTTC. The genes are TRBV11-3 and TRBJ2-1; D remains unclear. Trimming pared 4 bases from V and 2 bases from J, leaving 6 bases between. CDR3 length: 13 amino acids. Germline loops: CDR1 SGHNT, CDR2 YENEEA.

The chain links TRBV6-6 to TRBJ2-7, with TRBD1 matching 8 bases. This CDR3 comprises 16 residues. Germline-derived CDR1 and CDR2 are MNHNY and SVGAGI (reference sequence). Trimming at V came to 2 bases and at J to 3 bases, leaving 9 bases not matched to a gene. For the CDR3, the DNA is TGTGCCAGCAGTTACAAGACAGGGGCGTATATCTACGAGCAGTACTTC. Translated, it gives CASSYKTGAYIYEQYF.

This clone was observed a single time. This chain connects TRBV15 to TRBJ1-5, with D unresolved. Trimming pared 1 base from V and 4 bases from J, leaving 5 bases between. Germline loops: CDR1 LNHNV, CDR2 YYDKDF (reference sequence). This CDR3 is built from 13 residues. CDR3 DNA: TGTGCCACCAGCAGAGGTGAGAATCAGCCCCAGCATTTT. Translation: CATSRGENQPQHF. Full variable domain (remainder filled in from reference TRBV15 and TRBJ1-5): DAMVIQNPRYQVTQFGKPVTLSCSQTLNHNVMYWYQQKSSQAPKLLFHYYDKDFNNEADTPDNFQSRRPNTSFCFLDIRSPGLGDTAMYLCATSRGENQPQHFGDGTRLSIL.

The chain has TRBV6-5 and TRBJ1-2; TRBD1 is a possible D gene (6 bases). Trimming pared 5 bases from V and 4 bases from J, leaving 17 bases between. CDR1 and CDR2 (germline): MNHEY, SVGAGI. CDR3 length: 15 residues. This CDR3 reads CASSPEGRGIYGYTF. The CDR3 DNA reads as TGTGCCAGCAGTCCCGAGGGGAGGGGGATCTATGGCTACACCTTC.

In nucleotides, the CDR3 is TGTGCCAGCAGTCTCCCGGGGGCAGGAGGCAATCAGCCCCAGCATTTT. This encodes CASSLPGAGGNQPQHF. V gene TRBV28 combines with J gene TRBJ1-5, with D tentatively TRBD1 (6 bases). The CDR3 has 16 residues. CDR1 is MDHEN, CDR2 SYDVKM, per germline. V lost 5 bases and J 2 bases, leaving 16 bases between the germline ends.

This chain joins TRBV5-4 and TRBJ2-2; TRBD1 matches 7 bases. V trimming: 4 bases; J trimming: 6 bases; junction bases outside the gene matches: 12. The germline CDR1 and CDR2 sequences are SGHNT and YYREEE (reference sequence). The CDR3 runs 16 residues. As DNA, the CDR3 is TGTGCCAGCAGCGCCCTGACAGGGTTTGGGGCCGGGGAGCTGTTTTTT. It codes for CASSALTGFGAGELFF.

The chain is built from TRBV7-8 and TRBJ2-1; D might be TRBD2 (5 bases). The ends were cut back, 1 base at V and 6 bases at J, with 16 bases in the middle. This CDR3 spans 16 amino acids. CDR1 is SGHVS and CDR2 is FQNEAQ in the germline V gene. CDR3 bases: TGTGCCAGCAGCTTAGAGAGGGTGCTCCGTTCCAATGAGCAGTTCTTC. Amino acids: CASSLERVLRSNEQFF.

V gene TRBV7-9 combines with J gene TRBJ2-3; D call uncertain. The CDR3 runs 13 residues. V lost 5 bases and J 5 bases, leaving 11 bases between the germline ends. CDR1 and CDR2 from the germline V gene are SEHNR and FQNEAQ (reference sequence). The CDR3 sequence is CASSRWGEDTQYF. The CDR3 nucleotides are TGTGCCAGCAGCCGTTGGGGTGAAGATACGCAGTATTTT.

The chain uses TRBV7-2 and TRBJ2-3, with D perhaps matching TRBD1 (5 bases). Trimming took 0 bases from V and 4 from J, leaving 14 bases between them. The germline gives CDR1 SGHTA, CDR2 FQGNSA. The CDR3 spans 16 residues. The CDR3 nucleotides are TGTGCCAGCAGCTTAGCAGGGAAACAGGTCGCAGATACGCAGTATTTT. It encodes CASSLAGKQVADTQYF.

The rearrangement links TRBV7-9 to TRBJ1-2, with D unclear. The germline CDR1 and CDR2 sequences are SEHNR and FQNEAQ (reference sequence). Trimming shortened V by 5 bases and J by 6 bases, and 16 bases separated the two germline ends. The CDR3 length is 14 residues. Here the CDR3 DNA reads TGTGCCAGCAGCAACCCGGTCAACCGAAATGGCTACACCTTC. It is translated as CASSNPVNRNGYTF.

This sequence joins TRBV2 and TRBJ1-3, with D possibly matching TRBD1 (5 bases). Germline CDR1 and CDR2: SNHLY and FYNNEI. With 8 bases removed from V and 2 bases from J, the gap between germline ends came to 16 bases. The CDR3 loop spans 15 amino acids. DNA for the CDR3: TGTGCCAGCCACCCGGCGGGGGATGCTGGAAACACCATATATTTT. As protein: CASHPAGDAGNTIYF.

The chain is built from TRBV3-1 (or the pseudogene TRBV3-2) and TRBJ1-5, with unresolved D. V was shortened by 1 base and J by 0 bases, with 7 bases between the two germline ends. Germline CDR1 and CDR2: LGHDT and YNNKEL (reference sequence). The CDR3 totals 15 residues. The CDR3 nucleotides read TGTGCCAGCAGCCAAGGAGTCCATAGCAATCAGCCCCAGCATTTT. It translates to CASSQGVHSNQPQHF.

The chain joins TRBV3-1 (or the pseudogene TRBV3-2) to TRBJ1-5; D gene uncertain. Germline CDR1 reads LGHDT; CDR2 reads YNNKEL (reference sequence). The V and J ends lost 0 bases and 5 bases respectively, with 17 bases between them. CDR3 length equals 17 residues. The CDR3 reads CASSQDRAGSGYQPQHF. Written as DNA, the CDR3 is TGTGCCAGCAGCCAAGATAGGGCGGGGTCTGGTTATCAGCCCCAGCATTTT.

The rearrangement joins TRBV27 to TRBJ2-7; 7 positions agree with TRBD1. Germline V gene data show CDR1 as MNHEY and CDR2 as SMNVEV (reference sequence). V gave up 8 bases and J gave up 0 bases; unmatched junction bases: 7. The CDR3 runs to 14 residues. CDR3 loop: CASQPRTGSYEQYF. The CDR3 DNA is TGTGCCAGCCAACCTCGGACAGGCTCCTACGAGCAGTACTTC.

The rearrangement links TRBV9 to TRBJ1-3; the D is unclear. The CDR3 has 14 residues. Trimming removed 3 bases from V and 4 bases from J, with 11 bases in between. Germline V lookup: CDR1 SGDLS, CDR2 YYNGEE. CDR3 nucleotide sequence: TGTGCCAGCAGCGACCCTCGGGGAGGAAACACCATATATTTT. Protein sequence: CASSDPRGGNTIYF.

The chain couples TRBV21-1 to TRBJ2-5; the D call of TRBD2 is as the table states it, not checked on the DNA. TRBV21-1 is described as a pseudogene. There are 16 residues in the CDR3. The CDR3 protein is CASSKDADYYQETQYF. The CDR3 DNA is TGTGCCAGCAGCAAAGACGCCGACTACTACCAAGAGACCCAGTACTTC.

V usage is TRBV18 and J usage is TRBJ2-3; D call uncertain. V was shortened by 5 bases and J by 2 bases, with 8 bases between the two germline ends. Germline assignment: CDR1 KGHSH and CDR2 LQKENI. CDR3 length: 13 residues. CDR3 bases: TGTGCCAGCTCAATGGGTGCCACAGATACGCAGTATTTT. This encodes CASSMGATDTQYF.